This entry features one TCR beta chain sequence. The sample originates from a study of blood T cell repertoires in COVID-19. Profiled with immunoSEQ multiplex PCR; TCRdb holds only in-frame clones, not every one. This repertoire shows under 300,000 clones, 92% found once; its top ten account for around 0.9%. Looked up from germline, CDR1 is KGHSH and CDR2 is LQKENI. The trim removed 5 bases at V and 1 base at J, leaving 3 bases unmatched. This CDR3 region has 15 residues. The sequence derives from a man younger than 45 with COVID-19, enrolled during active disease. The V call is TRBV18, the J call TRBJ1-5; 9 nucleotides line up with TRBD1. Material for sequencing was peripheral blood. The CDR3 DNA is TGTGCCAGCTCAGAACAGGGGGCGAGCAATCAGCCCCAGCATTTT. Protein product: CASSEQGASNQPQHF.